This T cell receptor beta chain appears in the sequencing data of a study of T cells in narcolepsy. Sequenced by immunoSEQ multiplex PCR; TCRdb stores in-frame clones only, minus some. The sample includes tens of thousands of clones, approximately 80% of them seen just once. The J segment lost 1 base and the V segment lost 11 bases, leaving 6 bases of the junction unmatched. Germline V gene data show CDR1 as WNHNN and CDR2 as SYGVQD (reference sequence). The length of the CDR3 is 14 residues. About this clone: Its antigen is not identified.

Study-wide results and caveats: Same-patient CSF and blood CD4+ T cell clonotypes included HCRT-specific and TRIB2-specific autoreactive ones. Reportedly, autoreactive clonotypes were serially detected in patients' blood but not controls'. In some patient and control memory CD4+ samples, autoreactive clones were absent.

The sequenced material came from CD45RA- memory CD4+ T cells from PBMCs. The genes are TRBV10-1 and TRBJ2-4; 9 bases align to TRBD1. The receptor was derived from a human donor with narcolepsy. The CDR3 spells CAPTDRGAKNIQYF. In nucleotides, the CDR3 is TGCGCCCCCACGGACAGGGGCGCCAAAAACATTCAGTACTTC.